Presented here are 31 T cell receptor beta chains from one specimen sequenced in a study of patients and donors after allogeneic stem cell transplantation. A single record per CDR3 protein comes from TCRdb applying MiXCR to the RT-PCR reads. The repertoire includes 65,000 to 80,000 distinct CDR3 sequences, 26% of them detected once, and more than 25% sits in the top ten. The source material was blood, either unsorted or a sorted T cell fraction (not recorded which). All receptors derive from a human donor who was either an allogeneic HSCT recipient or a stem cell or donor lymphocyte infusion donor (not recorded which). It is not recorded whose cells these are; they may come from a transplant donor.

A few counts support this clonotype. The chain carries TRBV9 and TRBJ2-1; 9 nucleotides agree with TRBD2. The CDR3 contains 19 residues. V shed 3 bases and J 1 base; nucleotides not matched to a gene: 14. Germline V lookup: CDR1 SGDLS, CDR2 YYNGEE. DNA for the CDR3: TGTGCCAGCAGCGCTAACCCCCTAGCGGGGCGATCATCCTACAATGAGCAGTTCTTC. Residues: CASSANPLAGRSSYNEQFF.

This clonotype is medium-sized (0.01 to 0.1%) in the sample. CDR3 in DNA: TGCAGTGCTAGACCGATTATGGGGACCCTGGGGCGTGAAAAACTGTTTTTT. Translated, it gives CSARPIMGTLGREKLFF. The chain links TRBV20-1 to TRBJ1-4; a possible D gene is TRBD1 (5 bases). The CDR3 covers 17 residues. Germline-derived CDR1 and CDR2 are DFQATT and SNEGSKA (reference sequence). V lost 2 bases to trimming and J lost 7 bases, with 23 bases between them.

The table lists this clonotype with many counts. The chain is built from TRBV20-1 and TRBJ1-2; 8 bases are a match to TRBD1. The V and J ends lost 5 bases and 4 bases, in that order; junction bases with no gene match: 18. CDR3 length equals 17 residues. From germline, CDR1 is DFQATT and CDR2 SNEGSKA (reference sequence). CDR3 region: CSAPKGPTGVGIYGYTF. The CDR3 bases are TGCAGTGCTCCAAAGGGCCCGACAGGGGTGGGAATCTATGGCTACACCTTC.

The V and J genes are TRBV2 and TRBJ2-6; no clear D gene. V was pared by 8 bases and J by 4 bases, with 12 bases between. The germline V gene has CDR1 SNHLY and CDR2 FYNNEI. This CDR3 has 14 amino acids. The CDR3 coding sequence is TGTGCCAGCCTTGGGATTGCGGGGGCCAACGTCCTGACTTTC. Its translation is CASLGIAGANVLTF.

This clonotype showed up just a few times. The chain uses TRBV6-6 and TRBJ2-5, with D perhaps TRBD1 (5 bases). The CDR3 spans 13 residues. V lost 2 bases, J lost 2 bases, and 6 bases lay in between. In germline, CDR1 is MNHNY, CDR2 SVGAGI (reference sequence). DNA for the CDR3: TGTGCCAGCAGTTACAACAGGCAAGAGACCCAGTACTTC. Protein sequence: CASSYNRQETQYF.

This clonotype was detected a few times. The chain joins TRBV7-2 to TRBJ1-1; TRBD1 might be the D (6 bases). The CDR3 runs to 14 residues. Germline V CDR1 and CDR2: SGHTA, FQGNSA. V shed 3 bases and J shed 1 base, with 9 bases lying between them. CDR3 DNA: TGTGCCAGCAGCTTTGGACAGCAGAACACTGAAGCTTTCTTT. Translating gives CASSFGQQNTEAFF.

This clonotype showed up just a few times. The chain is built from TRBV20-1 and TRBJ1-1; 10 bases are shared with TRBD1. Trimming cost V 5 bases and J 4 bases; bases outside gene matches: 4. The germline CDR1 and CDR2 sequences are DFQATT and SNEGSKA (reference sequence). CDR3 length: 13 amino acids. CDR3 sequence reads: CSARQGARTEAFF. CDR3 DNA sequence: TGCAGTGCTCGACAGGGGGCTCGCACTGAAGCTTTCTTT.

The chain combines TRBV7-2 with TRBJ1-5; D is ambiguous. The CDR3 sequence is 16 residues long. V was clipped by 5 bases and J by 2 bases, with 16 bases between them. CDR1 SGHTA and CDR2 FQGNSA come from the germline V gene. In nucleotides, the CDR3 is TGTGCCAGCAGCCTAACTCATAACGGTGGCAATCAGCCCCAGCATTTT. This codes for CASSLTHNGGNQPQHF.

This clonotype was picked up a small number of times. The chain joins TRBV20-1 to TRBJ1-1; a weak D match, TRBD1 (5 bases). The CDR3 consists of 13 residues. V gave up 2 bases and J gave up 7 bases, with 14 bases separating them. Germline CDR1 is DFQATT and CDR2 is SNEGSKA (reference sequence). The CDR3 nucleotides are TGCAGTGCTAGAAACCCAGGGACCCTTGAAGCTTTCTTT. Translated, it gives CSARNPGTLEAFF.

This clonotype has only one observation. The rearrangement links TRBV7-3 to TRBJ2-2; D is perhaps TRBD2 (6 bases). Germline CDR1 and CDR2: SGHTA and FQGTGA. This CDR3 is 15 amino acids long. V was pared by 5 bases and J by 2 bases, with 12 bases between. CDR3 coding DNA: TGTGCCAGCAGCCCGGGACTCGCAAACACCGGGGAGCTGTTTTTT. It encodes CASSPGLANTGELFF.

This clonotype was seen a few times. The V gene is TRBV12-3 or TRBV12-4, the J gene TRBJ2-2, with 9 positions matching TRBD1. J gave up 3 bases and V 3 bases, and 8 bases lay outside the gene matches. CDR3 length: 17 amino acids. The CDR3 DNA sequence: TGTGCCAGCAGTTTCGAAGGACAGGGGAAGTACACCGGGGAGCTGTTTTTT. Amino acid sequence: CASSFEGQGKYTGELFF.

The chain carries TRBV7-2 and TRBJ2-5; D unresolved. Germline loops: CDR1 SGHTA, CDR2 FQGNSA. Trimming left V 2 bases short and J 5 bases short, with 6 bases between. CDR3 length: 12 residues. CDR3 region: CASSLFTETQYF. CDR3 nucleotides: TGTGCCAGCAGCTTATTTACCGAGACCCAGTACTTC.

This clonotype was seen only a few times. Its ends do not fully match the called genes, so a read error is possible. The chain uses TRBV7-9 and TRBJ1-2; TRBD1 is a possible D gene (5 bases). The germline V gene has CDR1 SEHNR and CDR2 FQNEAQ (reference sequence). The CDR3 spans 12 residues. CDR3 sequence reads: CASSPWGELPVF. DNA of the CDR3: TGTGCCAGCAGCCCTTGGGGGGAATTACCCGTCTTC.

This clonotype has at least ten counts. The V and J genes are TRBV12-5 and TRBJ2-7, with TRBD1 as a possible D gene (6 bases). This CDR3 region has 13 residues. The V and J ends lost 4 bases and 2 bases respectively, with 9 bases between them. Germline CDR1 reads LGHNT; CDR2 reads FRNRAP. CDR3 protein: CASGSDRTYEQYF. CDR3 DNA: TGTGCTAGTGGTTCCGACAGGACCTACGAGCAGTACTTC.

The CDR3: CATSSDATSSVYGYTF. The CDR3 nucleotides read TGTGCCACCAGCAGCGACGCGACCTCCAGCGTCTATGGCTACACCTTC. The chain carries TRBV15 and TRBJ1-2; D is undetermined. CDR3 length equals 16 residues. V was clipped by 3 bases and J by 4 bases, with 18 bases between them. Germline CDR1 LNHNV, CDR2 YYDKDF (reference sequence).

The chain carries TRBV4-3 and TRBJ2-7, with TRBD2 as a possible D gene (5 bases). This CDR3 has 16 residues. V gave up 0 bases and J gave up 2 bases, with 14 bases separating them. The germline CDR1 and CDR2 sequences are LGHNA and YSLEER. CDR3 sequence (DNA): TGCGCCAGCAGCCAAGATTGGCCGGGAAACGCCTACGAGCAGTACTTC. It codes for CASSQDWPGNAYEQYF.

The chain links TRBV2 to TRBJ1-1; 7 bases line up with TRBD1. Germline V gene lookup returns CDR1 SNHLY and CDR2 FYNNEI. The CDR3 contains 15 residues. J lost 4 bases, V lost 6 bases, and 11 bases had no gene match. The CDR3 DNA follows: TGTGCCAGCAGGGCGCTAGGACAGGTGGGCACTGAAGCTTTCTTT. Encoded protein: CASRALGQVGTEAFF.

The CDR3 loop is CASSLAAIRDEGDTQYF. The CDR3 nucleotides are TGCGCCAGCAGCTTGGCAGCTATCCGGGACGAGGGAGATACGCAGTATTTT. The rearrangement joins TRBV5-1 to TRBJ2-3; the D call may be TRBD1 or TRBD2 (5 bases each). The CDR3 totals 17 residues. V lost 0 bases, J lost 5 bases, and 19 bases lay in between. The germline V gene encodes CDR1 SGHRS and CDR2 YFSETQ.

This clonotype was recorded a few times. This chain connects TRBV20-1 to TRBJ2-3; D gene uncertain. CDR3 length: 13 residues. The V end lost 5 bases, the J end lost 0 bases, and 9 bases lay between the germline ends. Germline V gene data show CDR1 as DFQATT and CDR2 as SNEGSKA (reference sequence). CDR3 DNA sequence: TGCAGTGCTGTGTCAGTTAGCACAGATACGCAGTATTTT. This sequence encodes CSAVSVSTDTQYF.

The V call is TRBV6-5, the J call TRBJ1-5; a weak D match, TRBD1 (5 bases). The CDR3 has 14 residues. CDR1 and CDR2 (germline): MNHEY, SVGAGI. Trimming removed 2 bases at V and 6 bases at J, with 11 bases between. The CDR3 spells CASSYTRDFQPQHF. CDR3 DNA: TGTGCCAGCAGTTACACCCGGGACTTTCAGCCCCAGCATTTT.

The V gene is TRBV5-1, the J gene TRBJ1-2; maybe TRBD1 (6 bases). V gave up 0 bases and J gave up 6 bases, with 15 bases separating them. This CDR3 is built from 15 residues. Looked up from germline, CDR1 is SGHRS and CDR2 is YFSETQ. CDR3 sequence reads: CASSLVLDSFHGYTF. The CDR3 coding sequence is TGCGCCAGCAGCTTGGTTTTGGACAGCTTTCATGGCTACACCTTC.

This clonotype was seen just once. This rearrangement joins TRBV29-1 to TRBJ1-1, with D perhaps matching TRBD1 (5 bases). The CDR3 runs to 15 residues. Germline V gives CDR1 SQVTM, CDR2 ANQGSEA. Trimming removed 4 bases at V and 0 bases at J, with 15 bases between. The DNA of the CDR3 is TGCAGCGTTGCTGGGGGTGAGGAGATGAACACTGAAGCTTTCTTT. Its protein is CSVAGGEEMNTEAFF.

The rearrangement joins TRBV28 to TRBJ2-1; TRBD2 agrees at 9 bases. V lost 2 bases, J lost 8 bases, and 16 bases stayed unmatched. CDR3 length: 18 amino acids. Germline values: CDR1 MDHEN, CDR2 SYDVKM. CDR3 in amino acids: CASSLIRLAGGLGDEQFF. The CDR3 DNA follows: TGTGCCAGCAGTTTAATTAGATTGGCGGGGGGGCTAGGCGATGAGCAGTTCTTC.

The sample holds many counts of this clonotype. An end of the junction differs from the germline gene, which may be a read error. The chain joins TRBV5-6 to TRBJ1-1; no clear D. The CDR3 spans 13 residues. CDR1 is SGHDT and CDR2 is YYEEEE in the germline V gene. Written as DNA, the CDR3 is TGCGCCAGCAGCTTGGGGATGAACACTGAAGCTTTCTTT. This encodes CASSLGMNTEAFF.

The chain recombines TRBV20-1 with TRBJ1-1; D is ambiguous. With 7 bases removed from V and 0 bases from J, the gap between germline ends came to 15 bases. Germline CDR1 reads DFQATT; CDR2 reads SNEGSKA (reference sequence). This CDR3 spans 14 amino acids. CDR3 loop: CSGGGTRLNTEAFF. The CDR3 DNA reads TGCAGTGGAGGAGGAACAAGGCTGAACACTGAAGCTTTCTTT.

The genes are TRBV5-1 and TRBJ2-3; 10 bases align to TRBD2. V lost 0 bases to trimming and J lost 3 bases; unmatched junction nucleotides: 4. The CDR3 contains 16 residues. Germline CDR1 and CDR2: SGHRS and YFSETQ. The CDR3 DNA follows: TGCGCCAGCAGCTTGGTGCTAGCGGGAGCAACAGATACGCAGTATTTT. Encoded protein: CASSLVLAGATDTQYF.

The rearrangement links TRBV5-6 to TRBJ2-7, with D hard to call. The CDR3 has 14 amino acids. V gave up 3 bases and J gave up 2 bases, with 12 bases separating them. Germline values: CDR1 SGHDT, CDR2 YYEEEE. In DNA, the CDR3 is TGTGCCAGCAGCTCGATAGGGCTCACCTACGAGCAGTACTTC. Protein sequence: CASSSIGLTYEQYF.

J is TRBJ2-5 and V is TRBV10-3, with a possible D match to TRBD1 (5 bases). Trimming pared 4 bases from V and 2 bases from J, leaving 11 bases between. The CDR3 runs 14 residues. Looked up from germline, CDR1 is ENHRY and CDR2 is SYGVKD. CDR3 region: CAISGTHNQETQYF. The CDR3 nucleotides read TGTGCCATCAGTGGGACACATAATCAAGAGACCCAGTACTTC.

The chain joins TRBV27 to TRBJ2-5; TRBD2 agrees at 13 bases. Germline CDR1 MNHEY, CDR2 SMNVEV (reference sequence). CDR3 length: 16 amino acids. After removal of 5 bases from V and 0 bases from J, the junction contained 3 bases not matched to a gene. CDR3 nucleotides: TGTGCCAGCAGTACAGGGACTAGCGGGGACCAAGAGACCCAGTACTTC. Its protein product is CASSTGTSGDQETQYF.

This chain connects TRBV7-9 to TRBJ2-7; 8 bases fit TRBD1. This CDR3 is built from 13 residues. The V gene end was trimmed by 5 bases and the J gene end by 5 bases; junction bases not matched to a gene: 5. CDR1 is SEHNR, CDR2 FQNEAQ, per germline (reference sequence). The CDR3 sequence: CASSPRTGNEQYF. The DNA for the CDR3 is TGTGCCAGCAGCCCTCGGACAGGGAACGAGCAGTACTTC.

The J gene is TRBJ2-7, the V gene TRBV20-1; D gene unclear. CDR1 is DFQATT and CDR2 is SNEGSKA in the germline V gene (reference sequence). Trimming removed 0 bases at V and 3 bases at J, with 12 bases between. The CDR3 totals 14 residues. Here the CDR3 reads CSAREEGKSYEQYF. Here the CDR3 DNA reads TGCAGTGCTAGAGAGGAAGGGAAAAGCTACGAGCAGTACTTC.